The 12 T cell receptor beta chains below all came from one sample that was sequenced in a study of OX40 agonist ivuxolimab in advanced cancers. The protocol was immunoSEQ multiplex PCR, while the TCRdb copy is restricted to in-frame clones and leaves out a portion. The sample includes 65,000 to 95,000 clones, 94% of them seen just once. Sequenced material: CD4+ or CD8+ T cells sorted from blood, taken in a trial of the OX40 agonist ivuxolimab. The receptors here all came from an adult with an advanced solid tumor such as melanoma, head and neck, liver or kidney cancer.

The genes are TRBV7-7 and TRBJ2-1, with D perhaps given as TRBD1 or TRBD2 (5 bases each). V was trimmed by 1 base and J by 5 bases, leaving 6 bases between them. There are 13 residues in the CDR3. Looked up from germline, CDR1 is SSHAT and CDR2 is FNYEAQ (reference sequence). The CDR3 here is CASSLEGHNEQFF. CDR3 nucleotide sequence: TGTGCCAGCAGCTTAGAGGGACACAATGAGCAGTTCTTC. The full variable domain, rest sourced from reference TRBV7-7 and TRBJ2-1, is GAGVSQSPRYKVTKRGQDVTLRCDPISSHATLYWYQQALGQGPEFLTYFNYEAQPDKSGLPSDRFSAERPEGSISTLTIQRTEQRDSAMYRCASSLEGHNEQFFGPGTRLTVL.

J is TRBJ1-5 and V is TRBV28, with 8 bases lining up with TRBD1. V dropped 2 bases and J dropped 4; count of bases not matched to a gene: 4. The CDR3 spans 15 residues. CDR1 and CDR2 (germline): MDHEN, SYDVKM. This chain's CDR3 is CASSLTGGLNQPQHF. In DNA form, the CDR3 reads TGTGCCAGCAGTTTAACAGGGGGATTAAATCAGCCCCAGCATTTT.

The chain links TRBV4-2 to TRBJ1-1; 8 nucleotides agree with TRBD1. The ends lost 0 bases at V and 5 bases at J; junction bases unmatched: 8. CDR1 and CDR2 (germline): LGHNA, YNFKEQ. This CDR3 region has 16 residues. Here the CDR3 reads CASSQEGTGSNTEAFF. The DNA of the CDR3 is TGTGCCAGCAGCCAAGAGGGGACAGGCAGTAATACTGAAGCTTTCTTT.

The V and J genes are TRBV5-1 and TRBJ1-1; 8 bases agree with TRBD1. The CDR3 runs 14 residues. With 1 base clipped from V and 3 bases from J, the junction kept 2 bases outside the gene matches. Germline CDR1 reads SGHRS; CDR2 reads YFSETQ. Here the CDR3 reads CASSLKQGDTEAFF. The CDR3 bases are TGCGCCAGCAGCTTGAAACAGGGGGACACTGAAGCTTTCTTT.

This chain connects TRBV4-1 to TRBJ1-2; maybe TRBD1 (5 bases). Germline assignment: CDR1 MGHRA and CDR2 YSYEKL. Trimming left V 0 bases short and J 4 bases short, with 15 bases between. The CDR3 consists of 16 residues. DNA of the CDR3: TGCGCCAGCAGCCAAGATTGGGGCCAGGGTATCTATGGCTACACCTTC. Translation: CASSQDWGQGIYGYTF.

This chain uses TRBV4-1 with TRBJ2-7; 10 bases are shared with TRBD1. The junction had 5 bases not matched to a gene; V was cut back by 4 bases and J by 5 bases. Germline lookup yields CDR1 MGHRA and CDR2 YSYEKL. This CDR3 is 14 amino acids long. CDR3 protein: CASSLRTGGDEQYF. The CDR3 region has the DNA TGCGCCAGCAGCCTTAGGACAGGGGGGGACGAGCAGTACTTC.

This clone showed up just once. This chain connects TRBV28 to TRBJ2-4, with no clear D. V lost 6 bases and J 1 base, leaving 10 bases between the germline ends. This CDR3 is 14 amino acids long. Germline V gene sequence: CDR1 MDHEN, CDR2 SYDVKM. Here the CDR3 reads CASSTTLAKNIQYF. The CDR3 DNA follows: TGTGCCAGCAGCACTACGCTGGCCAAAAACATTCAGTACTTC.

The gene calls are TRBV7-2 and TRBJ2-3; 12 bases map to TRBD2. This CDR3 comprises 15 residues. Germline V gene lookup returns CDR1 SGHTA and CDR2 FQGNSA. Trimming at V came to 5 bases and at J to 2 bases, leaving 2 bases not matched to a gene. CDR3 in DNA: TGTGCCAGCAGCCGGACTAGCGGGGCCACAGATACGCAGTATTTT. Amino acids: CASSRTSGATDTQYF.

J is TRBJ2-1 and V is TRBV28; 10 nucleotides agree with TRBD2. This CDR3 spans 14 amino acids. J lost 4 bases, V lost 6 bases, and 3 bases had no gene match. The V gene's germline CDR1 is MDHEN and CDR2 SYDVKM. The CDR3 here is CASRSSGGYNEQFF. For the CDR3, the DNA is TGTGCCAGCAGAAGTAGCGGGGGGTACAATGAGCAGTTCTTC.

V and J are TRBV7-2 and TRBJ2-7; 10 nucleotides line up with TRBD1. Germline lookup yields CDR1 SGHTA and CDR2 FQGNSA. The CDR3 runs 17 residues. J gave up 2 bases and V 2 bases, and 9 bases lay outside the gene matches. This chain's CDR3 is CASSLHGPGQGAYEQYF. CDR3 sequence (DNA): TGTGCCAGCAGCTTACACGGTCCTGGACAGGGGGCCTACGAGCAGTACTTC.

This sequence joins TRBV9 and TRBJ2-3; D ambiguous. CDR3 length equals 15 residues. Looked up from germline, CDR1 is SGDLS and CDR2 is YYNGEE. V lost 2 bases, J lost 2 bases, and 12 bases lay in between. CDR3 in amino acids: CASSVQSSHTDTQYF. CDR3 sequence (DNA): TGTGCCAGCAGCGTTCAGTCATCCCACACAGATACGCAGTATTTT.

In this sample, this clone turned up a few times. CDR3 loop: CASSESLQPQHF. CDR3 nucleotide sequence: TGCGCCAGCAGTGAGTCCCTTCAGCCCCAGCATTTT. The gene calls are TRBV10-2 and TRBJ1-5; D remains unclear. The germline CDR1 and CDR2 sequences are WSHSY and SAAADI. The CDR3 runs to 12 residues. The germline V and J ends were trimmed by 0 bases and 6 bases, with 3 bases remaining between them.